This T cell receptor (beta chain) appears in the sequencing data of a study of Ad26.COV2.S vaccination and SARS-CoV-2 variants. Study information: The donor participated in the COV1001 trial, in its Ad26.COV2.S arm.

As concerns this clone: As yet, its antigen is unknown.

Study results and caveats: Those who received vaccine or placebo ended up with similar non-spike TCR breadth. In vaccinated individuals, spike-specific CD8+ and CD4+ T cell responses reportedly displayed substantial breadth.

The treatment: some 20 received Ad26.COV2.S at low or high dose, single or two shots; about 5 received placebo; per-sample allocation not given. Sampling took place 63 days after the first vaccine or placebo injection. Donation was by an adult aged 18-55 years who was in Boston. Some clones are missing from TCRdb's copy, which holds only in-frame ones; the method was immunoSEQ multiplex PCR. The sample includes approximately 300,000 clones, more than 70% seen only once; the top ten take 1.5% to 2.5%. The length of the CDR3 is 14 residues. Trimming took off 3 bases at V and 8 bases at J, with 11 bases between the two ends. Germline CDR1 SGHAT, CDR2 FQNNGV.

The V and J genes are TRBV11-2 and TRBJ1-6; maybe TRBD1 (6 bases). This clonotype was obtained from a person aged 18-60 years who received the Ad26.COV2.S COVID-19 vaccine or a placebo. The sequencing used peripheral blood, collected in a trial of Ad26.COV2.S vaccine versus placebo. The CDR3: CASSFAGGDSPLHF. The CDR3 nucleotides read TGTGCCAGCAGCTTCGCGGGGGGCGATTCACCCCTCCACTTT.